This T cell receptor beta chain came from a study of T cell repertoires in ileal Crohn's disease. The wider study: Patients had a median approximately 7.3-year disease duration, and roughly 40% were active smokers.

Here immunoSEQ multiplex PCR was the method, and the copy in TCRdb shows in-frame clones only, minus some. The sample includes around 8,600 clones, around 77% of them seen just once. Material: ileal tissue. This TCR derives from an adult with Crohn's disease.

In nucleotides, the CDR3 is TGTGCCAGCAGCCACCGGCCCCGGACTAACTACAATGAGCAGTTCTTC. Protein sequence: CASSHRPRTNYNEQFF. The V and J genes are TRBV14 and TRBJ2-1; D perhaps matches TRBD2 (6 bases). The CDR3 contains 16 residues. The germline gives CDR1 SGHDN, CDR2 FVKESK. Between the trimmed V and J ends, which lost 3 bases and 3 bases, there was a span of 15 bases. Supplemented by reference TRBV14 and TRBJ2-1, the full variable domain reads EAGVTQFPSHSVIEKGQTVTLRCDPISGHDNLYWYRRVMGKEIKFLLHFVKESKQDESGMPNNRFLAERTGGTYSTLKVQPAELEDSGVYFCASSHRPRTNYNEQFFGPGTRLTVL.